Described below is a single TCR beta chain sequence and its context. Its antigen is not known. The sample comes from a study of T cells in Graves' hyperthyroidism and ophthalmopathy. General study results and limits: Clonotypes that were expanded in thyroid above 0.001 mostly appeared in blood too.

The CDR3 has 16 residues. In germline, CDR1 is MNHNS, CDR2 SASEGT. V lost 1 base, J lost 4 bases, and 14 bases lay in between. Authors of the study amplified TCR beta CDR3 regions from RNA transcripts. First-round RT-PCR with HTBI primers amplified the TCR CDR3 region. TCRdb fed the multiplex PCR reads into MiXCR, producing one record per CDR3 protein. The data show about 590,000 distinct CDR3 sequences, approximately 14% seen once. The V call is TRBV6-1, the J call TRBJ1-5; a weak D match, TRBD1 (5 bases). The source of this sequence is a woman in her twenties or thirties with Graves' hyperthyroidism. Sequenced input: blood. The CDR3 coding sequence is TGTGCCAGCAGTGAAGTAGGGCAGGGAGTAAATCAGCCCCAGCATTTT. Translation gives CASSEVGQGVNQPQHF.